One and the same sample provided the 10 T cell receptor beta chains below, sequenced in a study of T-cell memory formation after mild COVID-19. Each CDR3 protein is one row after TCRdb ran MiXCR on the 5' RACE reads. Of under 650,000 distinct CDR3 sequences listed, about a sixth are singletons. Specimen: PBMCs or a T cell subset sorted from them (not recorded which). The receptors derive from an adult woman who had mild COVID-19 (a few samples of this study predate the infection). Cell type and time point are not known.

V is TRBV30 and J is TRBJ2-7; D is unclear. Germline CDR1 and CDR2: GTSNPN and SVGIG (reference sequence). The V and J ends lost 5 bases and 3 bases respectively, with 14 bases between them. This CDR3 has 13 amino acids. The CDR3 reads CAWDRTGFYEQYF. The CDR3 DNA reads as TGTGCCTGGGATAGGACGGGTTTCTACGAGCAGTACTTC.

The chain joins TRBV12-3 or TRBV12-4 to TRBJ2-1; possibly TRBD2 for D (5 bases). The V end lost 3 bases, the J end lost 8 bases, and 17 bases lay between the germline ends. The CDR3 runs 15 residues. The DNA for the CDR3 is TGTGCCAGCAGTTTCGTTGGTAGGACGAGGGATGAGCAGTTCTTC. Its protein product is CASSFVGRTRDEQFF.

The rearrangement links TRBV12-3 or TRBV12-4 to TRBJ1-5, with D possibly TRBD1 on 5 matching bases. The CDR3 has 19 amino acids. The V end lost 6 bases, the J end lost 0 bases, and 24 bases lay between the germline ends. The CDR3 DNA reads TGTGCCAGCAGCCCCACGAGGGACCGAAAGCTCTATAGCAATCAGCCCCAGCATTTT. Translation gives CASSPTRDRKLYSNQPQHF.

The CDR3 protein is CSARAVPGQGTGDNEKLFF. The CDR3 DNA reads as TGCAGTGCTAGAGCCGTCCCGGGACAGGGTACGGGGGATAATGAAAAACTGTTTTTT. V gene TRBV20-1 combines with J gene TRBJ1-4; 9 bases are a match to TRBD1. The CDR3 is 19 residues long. CDR1 and CDR2 (germline): DFQATT, SNEGSKA (reference sequence). V trimming: 1 base; J trimming: 4 bases; junction bases outside the gene matches: 16.

The genes are TRBV20-1 and TRBJ2-7; D call uncertain. V was clipped by 4 bases and J by 2 bases, with 9 bases between them. Germline CDR1 and CDR2: DFQATT and SNEGSKA (reference sequence). The CDR3 has 12 amino acids. CDR3 in amino acids: CSANDATYEQYF. CDR3 nucleotide sequence: TGCAGTGCTAACGACGCAACCTACGAGCAGTACTTC.

V and J are TRBV29-1 and TRBJ2-1; TRBD2 agrees at 7 bases. V lost 4 bases to trimming and J lost 8 bases; unmatched junction nucleotides: 11. Germline CDR1 reads SQVTM; CDR2 reads ANQGSEA. This CDR3 comprises 14 residues. This CDR3 reads CSVAAREDRDEQFF. Written as DNA, the CDR3 is TGCAGCGTTGCGGCTCGGGAGGATCGCGATGAGCAGTTCTTC.

This clonotype was seen a handful of times. The V and J genes are TRBV20-1 and TRBJ2-7, with 8 nucleotides matching TRBD2. V lost 3 bases to trimming and J lost 3 bases; unmatched junction nucleotides: 13. This CDR3 spans 16 amino acids. The germline CDR1 and CDR2 sequences are DFQATT and SNEGSKA (reference sequence). The CDR3 is CSARGVSGSALYEQYF. The CDR3 DNA reads TGCAGTGCTAGGGGAGTGAGCGGGAGCGCCCTCTACGAGCAGTACTTC.

The chain is built from TRBV20-1 and TRBJ2-1, with D possibly being TRBD1 (5 bases). CDR3 length: 15 residues. Germline loops: CDR1 DFQATT, CDR2 SNEGSKA (reference sequence). Trimming removed 6 bases at V and 0 bases at J, with 15 bases between. The CDR3 sequence is CSADFWGTSYNEQFF. The CDR3 DNA is TGCAGTGCGGATTTCTGGGGCACCTCCTACAATGAGCAGTTCTTC.

This clonotype was seen only a few times. V is TRBV20-1 and J is TRBJ1-1; TRBD1 might be the D (6 bases). The CDR3 is 13 residues long. Per germline, CDR1 DFQATT and CDR2 SNEGSKA (reference sequence). The CDR3 is CARGGAGNTEAFF. The CDR3 DNA sequence: TGCGCACGAGGGGGGGCAGGGAACACTGAAGCTTTCTTT.

Many counts were recorded for this clonotype. The rearrangement links TRBV5-6 to TRBJ1-1; D is ambiguous. The CDR3 extends over 14 amino acids. CDR1 is SGHDT, CDR2 YYEEEE, per germline. V gave up 0 bases and J gave up 2 bases, with 8 bases separating them. The CDR3 DNA sequence: TGTGCCAGCAGCTTGGCGGCAGGCAACACTGAAGCTTTCTTT. It yields the protein CASSLAAGNTEAFF.